The clone carrying this TCR beta chain was picked up many times. This specimen belongs to a study of neurological immune-mediated disorders. 2 million PBMCs stored at -80 C were the source of the unsorted libraries. A single record per CDR3 protein comes from TCRdb applying MiXCR to the 5' RACE reads. Here the sample spans 60,000 to 70,000 distinct CDR3 sequences, around 5.1% being singletons. The CDR3 has 14 residues. V gave up 0 bases and J gave up 5 bases, with 11 bases separating them. CDR1 is SGHRS and CDR2 is YFSETQ in the germline V gene. The sample taken for sequencing was PBMCs. The clonotype comes from a human donor with multiple sclerosis. The donor label of this sample is uncertain. This chain joins TRBV5-1 and TRBJ2-5; D might be TRBD1 (5 bases). The CDR3 protein is CASSLVPGMETQYF. As DNA, the CDR3 is TGCGCCAGCAGCTTGGTCCCAGGGATGGAGACCCAGTACTTC.